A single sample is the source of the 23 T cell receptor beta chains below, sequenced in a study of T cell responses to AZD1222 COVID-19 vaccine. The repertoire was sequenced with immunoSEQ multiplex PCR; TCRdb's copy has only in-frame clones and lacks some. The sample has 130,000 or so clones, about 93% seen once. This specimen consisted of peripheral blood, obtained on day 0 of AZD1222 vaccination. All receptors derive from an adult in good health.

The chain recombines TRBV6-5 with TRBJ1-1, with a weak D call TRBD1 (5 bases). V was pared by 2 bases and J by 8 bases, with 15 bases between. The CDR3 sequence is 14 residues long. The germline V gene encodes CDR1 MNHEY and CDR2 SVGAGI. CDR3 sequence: CASSYTGARAEAFF. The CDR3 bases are TGTGCCAGCAGTTACACAGGAGCTAGGGCCGAAGCTTTCTTT.

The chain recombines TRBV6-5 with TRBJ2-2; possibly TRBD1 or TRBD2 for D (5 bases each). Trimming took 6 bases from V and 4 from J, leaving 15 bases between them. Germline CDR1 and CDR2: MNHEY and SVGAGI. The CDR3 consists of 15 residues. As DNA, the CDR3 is TGTGCCAGCAGCTCTCGGGGCATAGGCACCGGGGAGCTGTTTTTT. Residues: CASSSRGIGTGELFF.

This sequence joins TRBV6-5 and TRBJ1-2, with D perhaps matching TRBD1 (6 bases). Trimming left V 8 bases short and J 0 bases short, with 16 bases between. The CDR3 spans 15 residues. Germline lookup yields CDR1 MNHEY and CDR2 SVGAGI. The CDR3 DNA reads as TGTGCCAGCCACCGGGACACCTCAGCTAACTATGGCTACACCTTC. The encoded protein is CASHRDTSANYGYTF.

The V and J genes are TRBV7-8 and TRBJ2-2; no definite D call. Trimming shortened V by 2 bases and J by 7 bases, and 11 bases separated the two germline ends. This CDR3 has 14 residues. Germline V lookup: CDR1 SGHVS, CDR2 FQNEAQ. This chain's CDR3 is CASSLRSSGGELFF. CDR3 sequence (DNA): TGTGCCAGCAGCTTAAGATCGTCAGGCGGGGAGCTGTTTTTT.

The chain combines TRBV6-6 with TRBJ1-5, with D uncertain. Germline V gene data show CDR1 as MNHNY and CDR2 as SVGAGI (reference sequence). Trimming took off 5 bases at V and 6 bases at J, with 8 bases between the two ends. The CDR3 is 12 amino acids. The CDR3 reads CASSPPAQPQHF. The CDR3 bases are TGTGCCAGCAGTCCCCCGGCTCAGCCCCAGCATTTT.

The CDR3 bases are TGTGCCAGCAGCACTCAGGGGGCTCACTATGGCTACACCTTC. It translates to CASSTQGAHYGYTF. The chain has TRBV7-2 and TRBJ1-2; 8 nucleotides line up with TRBD1. V lost 5 bases and J lost 3; bases outside the gene matches: 5. Germline V gene data show CDR1 as SGHTA and CDR2 as FQGNSA. This CDR3 region has 14 residues.

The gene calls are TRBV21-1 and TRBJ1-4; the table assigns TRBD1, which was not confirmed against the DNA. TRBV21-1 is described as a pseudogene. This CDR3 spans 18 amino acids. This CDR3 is CASSKKDSKYQGNEKLFF. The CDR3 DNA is TGTGCCAGCAGCAAAAAGGACAGCAAGTATCAGGGAAATGAAAAACTGTTTTTT.

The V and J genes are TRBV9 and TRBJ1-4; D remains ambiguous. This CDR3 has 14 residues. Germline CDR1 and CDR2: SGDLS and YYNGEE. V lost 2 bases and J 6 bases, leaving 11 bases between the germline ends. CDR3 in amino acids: CASSVSGRDEKLFF. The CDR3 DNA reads TGTGCCAGCAGCGTCAGTGGGCGTGATGAAAAACTGTTTTTT.

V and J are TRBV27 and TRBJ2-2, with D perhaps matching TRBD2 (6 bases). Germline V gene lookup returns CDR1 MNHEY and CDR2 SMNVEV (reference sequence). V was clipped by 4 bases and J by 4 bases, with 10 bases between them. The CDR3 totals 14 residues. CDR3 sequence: CASSSLGGTGELFF. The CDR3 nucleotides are TGTGCCAGCAGTTCCCTGGGGGGCACCGGGGAGCTGTTTTTT.

CDR3 sequence (DNA): TGTGCCTGGAGGGTTCTAGGTTCACCCCTCCACTTT. This translates into CAWRVLGSPLHF. The genes are TRBV30 and TRBJ1-6; no clear D gene. V lost 3 bases to trimming and J lost 9 bases, with 9 bases between them. Germline V CDR1 and CDR2: GTSNPN, SVGIG (reference sequence). The CDR3 is 12 amino acids.

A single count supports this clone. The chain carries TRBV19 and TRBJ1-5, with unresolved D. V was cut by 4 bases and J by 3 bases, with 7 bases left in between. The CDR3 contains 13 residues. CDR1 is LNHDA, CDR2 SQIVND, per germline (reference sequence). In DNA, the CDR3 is TGTGCCAGTAGTAACTCCCCCAATCAGCCCCAGCATTTT. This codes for CASSNSPNQPQHF. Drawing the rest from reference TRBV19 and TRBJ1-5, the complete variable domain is DGGITQSPKYLFRKEGQNVTLSCEQNLNHDAMYWYRQDPGQGLRLIYYSQIVNDFQKGDIAEGYSVSREKKESFPLTVTSAQKNPTAFYLCASSNSPNQPQHFGDGTRLSIL.

CDR3 nucleotides: TGTGCCAGCAGCGTCGGACCGATGAACACTGAAGCTTTCTTT. Translation: CASSVGPMNTEAFF. The V and J genes are TRBV9 and TRBJ1-1; D remains ambiguous. The germline V and J ends were trimmed by 2 bases and 0 bases, with 8 bases remaining between them. CDR3 length: 14 amino acids. Germline CDR1 reads SGDLS; CDR2 reads YYNGEE.

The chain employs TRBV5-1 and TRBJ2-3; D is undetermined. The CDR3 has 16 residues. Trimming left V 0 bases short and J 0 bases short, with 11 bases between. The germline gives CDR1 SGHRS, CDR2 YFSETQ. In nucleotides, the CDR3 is TGCGCCAGCAGCTTGGCCCAGGCGGCTAGCACAGATACGCAGTATTTT. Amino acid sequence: CASSLAQAASTDTQYF.

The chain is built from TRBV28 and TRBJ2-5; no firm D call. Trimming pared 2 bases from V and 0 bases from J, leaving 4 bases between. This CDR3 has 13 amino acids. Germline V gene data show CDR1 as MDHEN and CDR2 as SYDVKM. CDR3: CASSLPYQETQYF. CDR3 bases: TGTGCCAGCAGTTTACCGTACCAAGAGACCCAGTACTTC.

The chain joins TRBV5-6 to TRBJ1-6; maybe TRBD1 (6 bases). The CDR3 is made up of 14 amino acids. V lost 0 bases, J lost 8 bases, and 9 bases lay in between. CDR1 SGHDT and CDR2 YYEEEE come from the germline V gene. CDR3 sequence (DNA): TGTGCCAGCAGCTTGGGGGCAGGGGATTCACCCCTCCACTTT. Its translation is CASSLGAGDSPLHF.

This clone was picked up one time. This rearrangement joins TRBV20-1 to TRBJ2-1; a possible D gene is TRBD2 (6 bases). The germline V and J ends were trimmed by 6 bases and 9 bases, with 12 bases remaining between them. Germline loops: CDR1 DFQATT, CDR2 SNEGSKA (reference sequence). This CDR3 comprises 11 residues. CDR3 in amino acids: CSALRRGEQFF. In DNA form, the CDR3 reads TGCAGTGCCCTCCGGCGGGGTGAGCAGTTCTTC.

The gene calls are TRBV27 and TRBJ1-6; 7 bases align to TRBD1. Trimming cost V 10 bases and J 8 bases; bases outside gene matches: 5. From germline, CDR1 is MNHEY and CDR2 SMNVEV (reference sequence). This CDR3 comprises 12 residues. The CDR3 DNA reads TGTGCCACCCGGACAGGTGATTCACCCCTCCACTTT. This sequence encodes CATRTGDSPLHF.

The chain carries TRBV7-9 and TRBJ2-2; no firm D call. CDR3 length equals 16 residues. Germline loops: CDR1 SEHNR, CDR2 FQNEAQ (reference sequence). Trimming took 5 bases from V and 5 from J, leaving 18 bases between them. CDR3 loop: CASSPGFFTETGELFF. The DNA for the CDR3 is TGTGCCAGCAGCCCAGGTTTTTTTACGGAAACCGGGGAGCTGTTTTTT. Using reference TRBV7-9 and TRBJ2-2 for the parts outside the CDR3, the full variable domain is DTGVSQNPRHKITKRGQNVTFRCDPISEHNRLYWYRQTLGQGPEFLTYFQNEAQLEKSRLLSDRFSAERPKGSFSTLEIQRTEQGDSAMYLCASSPGFFTETGELFFGEGSRLTVL.

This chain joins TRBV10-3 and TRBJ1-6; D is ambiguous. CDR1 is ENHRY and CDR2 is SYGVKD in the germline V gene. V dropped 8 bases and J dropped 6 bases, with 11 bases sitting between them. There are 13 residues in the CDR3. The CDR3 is CAIGSAINSPLHF. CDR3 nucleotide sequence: TGTGCCATCGGTTCCGCCATTAATTCACCCCTCCACTTT.

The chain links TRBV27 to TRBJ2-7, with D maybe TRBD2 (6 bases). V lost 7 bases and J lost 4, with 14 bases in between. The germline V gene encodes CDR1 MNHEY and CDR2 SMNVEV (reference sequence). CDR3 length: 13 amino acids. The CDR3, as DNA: TGTGCCAGCATGGGACTGGAAGAATACGAGCAGTACTTC. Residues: CASMGLEEYEQYF.

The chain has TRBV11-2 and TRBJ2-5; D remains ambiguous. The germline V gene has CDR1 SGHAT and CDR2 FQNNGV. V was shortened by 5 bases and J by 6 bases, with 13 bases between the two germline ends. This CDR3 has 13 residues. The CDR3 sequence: CASSPSELQTQYF. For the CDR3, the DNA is TGTGCCAGCAGCCCGAGCGAGCTGCAGACCCAGTACTTC.

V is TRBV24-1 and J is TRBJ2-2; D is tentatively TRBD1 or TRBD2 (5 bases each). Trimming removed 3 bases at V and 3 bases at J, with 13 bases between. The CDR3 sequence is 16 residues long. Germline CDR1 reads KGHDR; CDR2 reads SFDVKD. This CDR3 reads CATSDGGFGHTGELFF. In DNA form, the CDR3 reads TGTGCCACCAGTGATGGGGGTTTCGGTCACACCGGGGAGCTGTTTTTT.

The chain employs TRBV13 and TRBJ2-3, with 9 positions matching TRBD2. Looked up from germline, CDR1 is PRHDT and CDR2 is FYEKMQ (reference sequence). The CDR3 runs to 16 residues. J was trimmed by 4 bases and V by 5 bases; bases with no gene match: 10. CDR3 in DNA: TGTGCCAGCAGCCCCTTCGGGAGCGGGAGGCCAGATACGCAGTATTTT. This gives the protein CASSPFGSGRPDTQYF.